This T cell receptor (beta chain) was identified during a study of shared clonotypes between healthy human individuals. Study-wide results and limits: For naive CD4 cells, roughly 4.8% of clonotypes were shared across a handful of donors. Blood was the only sampled material, and tissue repertoires likely differ.

Germline loops: CDR1 GTSNPN, CDR2 SVGIG (reference sequence). CDR3 length equals 12 residues. Of note for this clone: Its antigen is still unknown.

The protocol was immunoSEQ multiplex PCR, while the TCRdb copy is restricted to in-frame clones and leaves out a portion. The table records about 2.4 million clones, over 85% of them present only once. The receptor's source is a young man in good health. Some clones in this sample may be carry-over from other donors' samples. The V and J genes are TRBV30 and TRBJ2-5, with D tentatively TRBD1 (5 bases). The J call may be incorrect, as the DNA end agrees better with TRBJ2-7. Sequenced material: naive CD4+ T cells from PBMCs. The subset is: CD45RA+ positively selected. CDR3 nucleotide sequence: TGTGCCTGGAATGCAGGGTCCTACGAGCAGTACTTC. It encodes CAWNAGSYEQYF.